These 29 T cell receptor beta chains were sequenced from one sample in a study of blood T cell repertoires in COVID-19. This table comes from immunoSEQ multiplex PCR, and its TCRdb copy is limited to in-frame clones, with some not included. The repertoire holds about 160,000 clones, with over 75% as singletons. Sequenced sample: PBMCs or T cells enriched from blood (not recorded which). The receptors come from a woman aged 50 to 65 who had recovered from COVID-19.

The chain joins TRBV3-1 (or the pseudogene TRBV3-2) to TRBJ2-5, with TRBD2 matching 9 bases. This CDR3 has 14 residues. Germline-derived CDR1 and CDR2 are LGHDT and YNNKEL (reference sequence). The trim removed 5 bases at V and 4 bases at J, leaving 5 bases unmatched. The CDR3 DNA is TGTGCCAGCAGCGAGCGGGGGGTCTTAGAGACCCAGTACTTC. Protein: CASSERGVLETQYF.

In this sample, this clone turned up once. The V gene is TRBV19, the J gene TRBJ1-2, with no clear D. Trimming took 7 bases from V and 3 from J, leaving 15 bases between them. Germline V CDR1 and CDR2: LNHDA, SQIVND (reference sequence). This CDR3 comprises 14 residues. The CDR3 DNA sequence: TGTGCCAGTACCACCTTCCTTCAGGACTATGGCTACACCTTC. Translation gives CASTTFLQDYGYTF.

This clone was recorded a few times. The V and J genes are TRBV5-8 and TRBJ2-4, with D possibly TRBD2 on 5 matching bases. The CDR3 loop spans 17 amino acids. With 1 base removed from V and 1 base from J, the gap between germline ends came to 15 bases. Per germline, CDR1 SGHTS and CDR2 YDEGEE. The CDR3 spells CASSLFFSTGAKNIQYF. The CDR3 DNA sequence: TGTGCCAGCAGCTTGTTTTTCAGCACGGGGGCCAAAAACATTCAGTACTTC.

This clone has only one observation. The chain couples TRBV19 to TRBJ2-4; 8 positions agree with TRBD1. This CDR3 spans 16 amino acids. V dropped 3 bases and J dropped 3; count of bases not matched to a gene: 7. Germline assignment: CDR1 LNHDA and CDR2 SQIVND (reference sequence). The CDR3 bases are TGTGCCAGTAGTATGAGGGGACAGGAGGTCAAAAACATTCAGTACTTC. Its protein product is CASSMRGQEVKNIQYF.

V gene TRBV11-1 combines with J gene TRBJ2-7, with TRBD2 identical over 9 bases. This CDR3 has 13 amino acids. CDR1 SGHAT and CDR2 FQDESV come from the germline V gene (reference sequence). V shed 5 bases, J shed 7 bases, and the junction held 6 bases outside the gene matches. This chain's CDR3 is CASSLRRGGEQYF. The CDR3 DNA sequence: TGTGCCAGCAGCCTGAGGCGGGGGGGGGAGCAGTACTTC.

J is TRBJ2-2 and V is TRBV6-7; maybe TRBD2 (5 bases). TRBV6-7 belongs to the ORF category, with a function that is uncertain. The V end lost 8 bases, the J end lost 7 bases, and 8 bases lay between the germline ends. The CDR3 is 11 residues long. CDR3 sequence: CASRRGGELFF. The CDR3 DNA reads TGTGCCAGCCGTCGGGGCGGGGAGCTGTTTTTT.

The chain employs TRBV19 and TRBJ2-5; D is possibly TRBD1 (6 bases). CDR3 length: 14 amino acids. The germline gives CDR1 LNHDA, CDR2 SQIVND (reference sequence). V dropped 5 bases and J dropped 1 base, with 11 bases sitting between them. The DNA for the CDR3 is TGTGCCAGTAGTCTTCTGGGGGCCCAAGAGACCCAGTACTTC. Its translation: CASSLLGAQETQYF.

The CDR3: CASRAGGGQPQHF. CDR3 nucleotide sequence: TGTGCCAGCAGGGCAGGGGGAGGACAGCCCCAGCATTTT. This sequence joins TRBV6-5 and TRBJ1-5, with TRBD1 matching 7 bases. The V gene end was trimmed by 6 bases and the J gene end by 7 bases; junction bases not matched to a gene: 6. The CDR3 contains 13 residues. Germline loops: CDR1 MNHEY, CDR2 SVGAGI.

The chain recombines TRBV11-3 with TRBJ1-2, with TRBD1 matching over 7 bases. The CDR3 runs 15 residues. Germline loops: CDR1 SGHNT, CDR2 YENEEA. V was clipped by 5 bases and J by 5 bases; unmatched bases: 11. The CDR3 spells CASSPKKTGRYGYTF. CDR3 nucleotide sequence: TGTGCCAGCAGCCCTAAGAAGACAGGGCGATATGGCTACACCTTC.

The chain recombines TRBV7-2 with TRBJ2-7, with 11 positions matching TRBD2. Germline values: CDR1 SGHTA, CDR2 FQGNSA. Unmatched junction bases numbered 5, after V lost 1 base and J lost 0 bases. CDR3 length: 17 amino acids. This CDR3 is CASSLGLGLAASYEQYF. CDR3 in DNA: TGTGCCAGCAGCTTAGGGTTGGGACTAGCGGCCTCCTACGAGCAGTACTTC.

This clone was recorded once. The rearrangement links TRBV3-1 (or the pseudogene TRBV3-2) to TRBJ1-2; 10 bases are a match to TRBD1. CDR1 LGHDT and CDR2 YNNKEL come from the germline V gene (reference sequence). V shed 1 base and J 4 bases; nucleotides not matched to a gene: 6. The CDR3 loop spans 16 amino acids. The CDR3 loop is CASSQGSGTGVYGYTF. The DNA of the CDR3 is TGTGCCAGCAGCCAAGGGTCCGGGACAGGGGTCTATGGCTACACCTTC.

The V gene is TRBV5-6, the J gene TRBJ1-1; unclear D gene. The germline gives CDR1 SGHDT, CDR2 YYEEEE. The CDR3 totals 12 residues. V lost 5 bases, J lost 1 base, and 6 bases lay in between. CDR3 nucleotides: TGTGCCAGCAGGACACGGAACACTGAAGCTTTCTTT. Protein product: CASRTRNTEAFF.

The chain combines TRBV9 with TRBJ1-6; maybe TRBD1 (5 bases). V lost 4 bases and J 7 bases, leaving 18 bases between the germline ends. Germline V lookup: CDR1 SGDLS, CDR2 YYNGEE. This CDR3 is built from 16 residues. The CDR3 coding sequence is TGTGCCAGCAGCCCTAGCGGCAGGGTCGAAAATTCACCCCTCCACTTT. Its translation is CASSPSGRVENSPLHF.

V usage is TRBV19 and J usage is TRBJ1-5; D is uncertain. Germline CDR1 LNHDA, CDR2 SQIVND (reference sequence). The CDR3 is made up of 12 amino acids. V lost 5 bases, J lost 4 bases, and 6 bases lay in between. CDR3 nucleotides: TGTGCCAGTAGTTTTCTTAATCAGCCCCAGCATTTT. Encoded protein: CASSFLNQPQHF.

The V call is TRBV3-1 (or the pseudogene TRBV3-2), the J call TRBJ1-6; TRBD1 is a possible D gene (6 bases). CDR1 LGHDT and CDR2 YNNKEL come from the germline V gene (reference sequence). The length of the CDR3 is 18 residues. Trimming left V 0 bases short and J 3 bases short, with 15 bases between. This chain's CDR3 is CASSQDRAGAGYNSPLHF. As DNA, the CDR3 is TGTGCCAGCAGCCAAGATAGAGCAGGGGCGGGCTATAATTCACCCCTCCACTTT.

This rearrangement joins TRBV18 to TRBJ1-1; TRBD1 matches 11 bases. The CDR3 extends over 16 amino acids. The J segment lost 4 bases and the V segment lost 1 base, leaving 5 bases of the junction unmatched. The germline CDR1 and CDR2 sequences are KGHSH and LQKENI. The CDR3 is CASSPLGTGGVTEAFF. CDR3 in DNA: TGTGCCAGCTCACCACTCGGGACAGGGGGAGTCACTGAAGCTTTCTTT.

This rearrangement joins TRBV19 to TRBJ1-1; 7 bases are shared with TRBD1. The CDR3 is 11 residues long. Per germline, CDR1 LNHDA and CDR2 SQIVND (reference sequence). The V gene end was trimmed by 6 bases and the J gene end by 7 bases; junction bases not matched to a gene: 2. CDR3 nucleotide sequence: TGTGCCAGTAGGGGGGACAGTGAAGCTTTCTTT. Protein: CASRGDSEAFF.

The chain joins TRBV11-3 to TRBJ1-3; perhaps TRBD1 as D (5 bases). Germline V gives CDR1 SGHNT, CDR2 YENEEA. The CDR3 sequence is 15 residues long. V was shortened by 7 bases and J by 0 bases, with 13 bases between the two germline ends. The CDR3 sequence is CASTPRQNSGNTIYF. The CDR3 DNA reads as TGTGCCAGCACCCCTAGACAGAACTCTGGAAACACCATATATTTT.

The chain recombines TRBV28 with TRBJ1-5; weak D call: TRBD1 (6 bases). The CDR3 has 16 residues. CDR1 MDHEN and CDR2 SYDVKM come from the germline V gene. Trimming shortened V by 4 bases and J by 1 base, and 14 bases separated the two germline ends. The CDR3 DNA sequence: TGTGCCAGCAGTTCACTTAGAGACAGGAGCAATCAGCCCCAGCATTTT. It is translated as CASSSLRDRSNQPQHF.

This chain joins TRBV9 and TRBJ1-1; D is unresolved. CDR1 is SGDLS and CDR2 is YYNGEE in the germline V gene. The V gene lost 4 bases and the J gene lost 4 bases, with 17 bases spanning the gap. The CDR3 spans 15 residues. In DNA form, the CDR3 reads TGTGCCAGCAGCCCCCGTGCAGGTTTCGGCACTGAAGCTTTCTTT. Translated: CASSPRAGFGTEAFF.

CDR3 sequence reads: CASSLTSGGAGEQFF. DNA of the CDR3: TGTGCCAGCAGCTTGACTAGCGGGGGGGCGGGTGAGCAGTTCTTC. V gene TRBV11-1 combines with J gene TRBJ2-1; 14 bases align to TRBD2. The V and J ends lost 3 bases and 9 bases, in that order; junction bases with no gene match: 4. The CDR3 has 15 amino acids. Germline V gene data show CDR1 as SGHAT and CDR2 as FQDESV (reference sequence).

The chain links TRBV9 to TRBJ1-1, with TRBD1 matching 9 bases. The ends lost 0 bases at V and 4 bases at J; junction bases unmatched: 1. From germline, CDR1 is SGDLS and CDR2 YYNGEE. The CDR3 has 14 residues. CDR3: CASSVGQGGTEAFF. The CDR3 DNA sequence: TGTGCCAGCAGCGTAGGACAGGGGGGCACTGAAGCTTTCTTT.

The J gene is TRBJ2-1, the V gene TRBV3-1 (or the pseudogene TRBV3-2); D is possibly TRBD2 (5 bases). The length of the CDR3 is 17 residues. Germline V CDR1 and CDR2: LGHDT, YNNKEL (reference sequence). V lost 1 base to trimming and J lost 10 bases, with 23 bases between them. The CDR3 sequence is CASSQGFWSGVSSEQFF. The CDR3 nucleotides read TGTGCCAGCAGCCAAGGTTTTTGGAGCGGTGTTTCCAGCGAGCAGTTCTTC.

The chain couples TRBV12-3 or TRBV12-4 to TRBJ2-7, with 9 bases that match TRBD1. The CDR3 extends over 13 amino acids. The trim removed 5 bases at V and 6 bases at J, leaving 5 bases unmatched. CDR3 residues: CASSRDRDSEQYF. CDR3 DNA sequence: TGTGCCAGCAGTCGGGACAGGGACTCCGAGCAGTACTTC.

The chain carries TRBV4-1 and TRBJ2-1; the match to TRBD2 covers 8 bases. The germline gives CDR1 MGHRA, CDR2 YSYEKL. V trimming: 4 bases; J trimming: 0 bases; junction bases outside the gene matches: 2. The CDR3 has 15 residues. CDR3 region: CASSLAGSSYNEQFF. For the CDR3, the DNA is TGCGCCAGCAGCCTAGCGGGGAGCTCCTACAATGAGCAGTTCTTC.

This chain uses TRBV5-4 with TRBJ2-7; 7 nucleotides align to TRBD1. V was clipped by 4 bases and J by 1 base; unmatched bases: 8. There are 15 residues in the CDR3. The V gene's germline CDR1 is SGHNT and CDR2 YYREEE (reference sequence). The DNA for the CDR3 is TGTGCCAGCAGCCCTCCTCCGGGACAGTCCTACGAGCAGTACTTC. This translates into CASSPPPGQSYEQYF.

This sequence joins TRBV12-2 and TRBJ2-4; the table's D call, TRBD2, has no DNA check behind it. TRBV12-2 is deemed a pseudogene. The CDR3 extends over 10 amino acids. CDR3 coding DNA: TGTGCAAGTCGCTTCCCTATTCAGTACTTC. This translates into CASRFPIQYF.

The table lists this clone with a few counts. The rearrangement uses TRBV7-9 and TRBJ1-1; TRBD1 matches at 8 bases. Trimming took 1 base from V and 5 from J; bases not matched to a gene: 6. Germline-derived CDR1 and CDR2 are SEHNR and FQNEAQ (reference sequence). The CDR3 has 15 amino acids. DNA of the CDR3: TGTGCCAGCAGCTTAGGTCAGGGGGCGCAAACTGAAGCTTTCTTT. Translation gives CASSLGQGAQTEAFF. The whole variable domain, filled in from reference TRBV7-9 and TRBJ1-1, reads DTGVSQNPRHKITKRGQNVTFRCDPISEHNRLYWYRQTLGQGPEFLTYFQNEAQLEKSRLLSDRFSAERPKGSFSTLEIQRTEQGDSAMYLCASSLGQGAQTEAFFGQGTRLTVV.

This chain links TRBV5-1 with TRBJ2-7; D unclear. Germline assignment: CDR1 SGHRS and CDR2 YFSETQ. The length of the CDR3 is 12 residues. Trimming stripped 4 bases from V and 6 bases from J, with 11 bases between. The CDR3 nucleotides are TGCGCCAGCAGCCCAGATAGCTCCGAGCAGTACTTC. This sequence encodes CASSPDSSEQYF.